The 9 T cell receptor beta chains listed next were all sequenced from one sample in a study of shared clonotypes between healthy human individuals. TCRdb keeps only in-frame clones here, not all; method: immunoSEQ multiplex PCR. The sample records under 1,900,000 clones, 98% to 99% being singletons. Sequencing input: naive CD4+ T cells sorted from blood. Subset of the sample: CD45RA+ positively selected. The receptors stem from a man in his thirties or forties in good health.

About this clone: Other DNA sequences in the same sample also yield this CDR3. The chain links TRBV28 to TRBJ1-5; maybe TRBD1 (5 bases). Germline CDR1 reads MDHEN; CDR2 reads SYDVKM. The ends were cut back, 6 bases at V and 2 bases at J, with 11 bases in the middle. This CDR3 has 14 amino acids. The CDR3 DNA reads TGTGCCAGCAGCCTCGGGGGGGGCAATCAGCCCCAGCATTTT. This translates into CASSLGGGNQPQHF.

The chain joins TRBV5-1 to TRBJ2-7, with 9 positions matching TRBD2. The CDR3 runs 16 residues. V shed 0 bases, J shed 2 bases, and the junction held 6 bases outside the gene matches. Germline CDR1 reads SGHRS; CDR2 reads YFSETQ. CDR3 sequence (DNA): TGCGCCAGCAGCTTGGGCGTCCAGCGGGGGGCCTACGAGCAGTACTTC. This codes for CASSLGVQRGAYEQYF.

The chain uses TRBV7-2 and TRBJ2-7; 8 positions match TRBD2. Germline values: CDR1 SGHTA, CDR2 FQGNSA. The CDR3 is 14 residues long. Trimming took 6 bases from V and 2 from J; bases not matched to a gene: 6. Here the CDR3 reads CASSHTSGAYEQYF. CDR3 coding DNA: TGTGCCAGCAGTCATACTAGCGGAGCCTACGAGCAGTACTTC.

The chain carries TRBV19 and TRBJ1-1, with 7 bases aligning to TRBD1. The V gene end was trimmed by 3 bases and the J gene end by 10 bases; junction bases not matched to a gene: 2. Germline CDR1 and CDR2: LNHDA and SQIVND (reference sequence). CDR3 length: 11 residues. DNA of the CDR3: TGTGCCAGTAGTATGGAGGGGGCAGCTTTCTTT. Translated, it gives CASSMEGAAFF.

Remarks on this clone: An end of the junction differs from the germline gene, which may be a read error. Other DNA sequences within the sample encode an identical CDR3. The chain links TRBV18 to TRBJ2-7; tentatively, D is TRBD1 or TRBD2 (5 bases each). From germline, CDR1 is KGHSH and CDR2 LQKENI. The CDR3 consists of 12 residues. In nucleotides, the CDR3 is TGTGCCAGCTCTCCACTAGGGGACGAGCAGTACTTC. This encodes CASSPLGDEQYF.

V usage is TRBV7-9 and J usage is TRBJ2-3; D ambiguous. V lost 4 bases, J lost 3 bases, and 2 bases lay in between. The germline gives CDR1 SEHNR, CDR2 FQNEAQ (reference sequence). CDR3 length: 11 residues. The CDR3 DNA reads TGTGCCAGCAGCTGGACAGATACGCAGTATTTT. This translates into CASSWTDTQYF. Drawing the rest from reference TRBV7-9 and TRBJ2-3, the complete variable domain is DTGVSQNPRHKITKRGQNVTFRCDPISEHNRLYWYRQTLGQGPEFLTYFQNEAQLEKSRLLSDRFSAERPKGSFSTLEIQRTEQGDSAMYLCASSWTDTQYFGPGTRLTVL.

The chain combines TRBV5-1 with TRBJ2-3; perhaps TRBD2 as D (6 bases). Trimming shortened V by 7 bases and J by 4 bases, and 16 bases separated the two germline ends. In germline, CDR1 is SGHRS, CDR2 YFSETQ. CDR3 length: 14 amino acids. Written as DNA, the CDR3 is TGCGCCAGCGCGGGACTGGCCCCTGCAGATACGCAGTATTTT. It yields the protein CASAGLAPADTQYF.

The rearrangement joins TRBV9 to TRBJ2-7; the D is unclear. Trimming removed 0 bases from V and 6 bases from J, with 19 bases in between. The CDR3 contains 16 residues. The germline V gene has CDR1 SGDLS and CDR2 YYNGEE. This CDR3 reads CASSVDSVLATREQYF. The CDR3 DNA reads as TGTGCCAGCAGCGTAGATTCTGTGTTGGCTACGCGCGAGCAGTACTTC.

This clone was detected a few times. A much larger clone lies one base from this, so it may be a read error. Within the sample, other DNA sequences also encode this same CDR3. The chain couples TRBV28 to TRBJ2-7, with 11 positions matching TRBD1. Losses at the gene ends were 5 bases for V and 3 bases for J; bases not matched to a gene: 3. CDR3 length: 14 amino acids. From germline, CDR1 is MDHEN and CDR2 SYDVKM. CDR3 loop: CASSPGTGGYEQYF. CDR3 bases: TGTGCCAGCAGTCCCGGGACAGGGGGCTACGAGCAGTACTTC. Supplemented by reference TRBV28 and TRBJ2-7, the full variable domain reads DVKVTQSSRYLVKRTGEKVFLECVQDMDHENMFWYRQDPGLGLRLIYFSYDVKMKEKGDIPEGYSVSREKKERFSLILESASTNQTSMYLCASSPGTGGYEQYFGPGTRLTVT.